The clone carrying this T cell receptor (beta chain) was counted ten times or more. These data come from a study of early T cells in non-severe SARS-CoV-2 infection. About the study: Chains stayed unpaired after sequencing of bulk RNA from unsorted whole blood.

One entry per CDR3 protein results from TCRdb running MiXCR on the 5' RACE reads. The table includes fewer than 35,000 distinct CDR3 sequences, about 5.3% detected once. Trimming cost V 3 bases and J 2 bases, with 12 bases left between them. In germline, CDR1 is SGHDT, CDR2 YYEEEE. This CDR3 spans 15 amino acids. The chain has TRBV5-6 and TRBJ1-3, with D perhaps matching TRBD1 (5 bases). The sequenced sample consisted of whole blood. The receptor's source is an adult who was a healthcare worker with PCR-confirmed SARS-CoV-2 infection or an uninfected control (not recorded which). CDR3 coding DNA: TGTGCCAGCAGCTCCGATTGGGGGGCTGGAAACACCATATATTTT. Amino acids: CASSSDWGAGNTIYF.